These 32 T cell receptor beta chains originate from one sample sequenced in a study of regulatory T cells in long-lasting Graves disease (dated by TCRdb to the early 2020s). The time point label, as the study defines it: persistent/refractory GD, antithyroid drugs over 5 years with positive TRAb. For both TCR sequencing and RNA sequencing, RNA was extracted from PBMCs in TRIzol. Libraries were built with multiplex PCR. The reads were generated on an Illumina HiSeq 4000. TCR beta libraries were built with iRepertoire HTBI primers and Arm-PCR amplification of CDR3 regions. The public reads were run again by TCRdb, first through fastp at Q25 and then through MiXCR, and only productive beta chains were kept. CDR3 protein sequences are deduplicated, and each keeps its most common genes and DNA. This sample has approximately 400,000 distinct CDR3 sequences in its table, and 23% of those were observed once. The top ten hold about 26% of the sample.

Sample: peripheral blood mononuclear cells (PBMCs), taken when the disease was refractory, from a patient treated with antithyroid drugs. All receptors come from a female donor with Graves disease.

This clonotype was picked up many times. The chain links TRBV6-1 to TRBJ1-5; maybe TRBD1 (5 bases). V shed 3 bases and J shed 6 bases, with 12 bases lying between them. Germline CDR1 MNHNS, CDR2 SASEGT. CDR3 size: 14 residues. The CDR3 DNA is TGTGCCAGCAGTGACGCCAGGGCGGCTCAGCCCCAGCATTTT. Translated: CASSDARAAQPQHF.

The V and J genes are TRBV15 and TRBJ2-2; D not resolved. Trimming pared 2 bases from V and 5 bases from J, leaving 15 bases between. The CDR3 contains 16 residues. Germline V gives CDR1 LNHNV, CDR2 YYDKDF (reference sequence). The CDR3 here is CATSRSPGRPTGELFF. In DNA form, the CDR3 reads TGTGCCACCAGCAGATCCCCCGGACGGCCGACCGGGGAGCTGTTTTTT.

This chain uses TRBV6-5 with TRBJ1-1; D possibly corresponds to TRBD1 (6 bases). Germline CDR1 is MNHEY and CDR2 is SVGAGI. Trimming took off 4 bases at V and 4 bases at J, with 16 bases between the two ends. This CDR3 has 15 residues. CDR3 region: CASSSHGGRLTEAFF. The CDR3 DNA sequence: TGTGCCAGCAGTTCCCACGGGGGGCGCCTCACTGAAGCTTTCTTT.

J is TRBJ2-4 and V is TRBV28; TRBD1 might be the D (6 bases). The germline gives CDR1 MDHEN, CDR2 SYDVKM. The CDR3 is 11 amino acids. V dropped 7 bases and J dropped 13 bases, with 14 bases sitting between them. The CDR3 sequence: CASNMGALQYF. Here the CDR3 DNA reads TGTGCCAGCAATATGGGGGCTCTGCAGTACTTC.

The J gene is TRBJ1-3, the V gene TRBV7-2; 7 bases match TRBD1. This CDR3 region has 14 residues. Losses at the gene ends were 2 bases for V and 3 bases for J; bases not matched to a gene: 1. Germline values: CDR1 SGHTA, CDR2 FQGNSA. The chain's CDR3 is CASSLYRGGNTIYF. The CDR3 DNA is TGTGCCAGCAGCTTATACAGGGGTGGAAACACCATATATTTT.

This clonotype has only a few counts. Being one base from a much bigger clone, this may be a read error. The chain links TRBV12-3 or TRBV12-4 to TRBJ1-1, with D unclear. The CDR3 runs to 15 residues. V gave up 2 bases and J gave up 2 bases, with 12 bases separating them. Here the CDR3 DNA reads TGTGCCAGCAGTTTAAGGGAGGGAGGAAACACTGAAGCTTTCTTT. Protein: CASSLREGGNTEAFF.

To note about this clonotype: This may arise from a read error, as a much more abundant clone is one base away. The chain carries TRBV6-4 and TRBJ2-7; unclear D gene. Germline V lookup: CDR1 MRHNA, CDR2 SNTAGT. The CDR3 is 13 residues long. Trimming shortened V by 6 bases and J by 4 bases, and 13 bases separated the two germline ends. CDR3 bases: TGTGCCAGCAGAACTCCAGGATCATACGAGCAGTACTTC. This encodes CASRTPGSYEQYF.

As to this clonotype: This sequence may be a read error, since a much larger clone differs from it by one base. The chain joins TRBV28 to TRBJ1-5; TRBD1 matches at 8 bases. CDR3 size: 15 residues. The germline V gene encodes CDR1 MDHEN and CDR2 SYDVKM. The CDR3 is CAGSLSRGLGQPQHF. The CDR3 region has the DNA TGTGCCGGCAGTTTATCCAGGGGGCTGGGTCAGCCCCAGCATTTT.

This clonotype was counted at least ten times. The V call is TRBV6-1, the J call TRBJ1-4; 7 positions match TRBD1. The J segment lost 13 bases and the V segment lost 8 bases, leaving 16 bases of the junction unmatched. The CDR3 is made up of 14 amino acids. The germline gives CDR1 MNHNS, CDR2 SASEGT. Here the CDR3 DNA reads TGTGCCAGCGAAAACCTGGGACAGCCCAGAAGACTGTTTTTT. Translated, it gives CASENLGQPRRLFF.

This clonotype appeared a few times. The V gene is TRBV6-2 or TRBV6-3, the J gene TRBJ2-1; 8 bases line up with TRBD2. The CDR3 loop spans 17 amino acids. The J segment lost 12 bases and the V segment lost 7 bases, leaving 23 bases of the junction unmatched. CDR1 and CDR2 (germline): MNHEY, SVGEGT. CDR3 bases: TGTGCCAGCAATCTCTACACTAACGGAGCGGGAGACGCGGGGCAGTTCTTC. This gives the protein CASNLYTNGAGDAGQFF.

This clonotype was detected only a few times. V gene TRBV18 combines with J gene TRBJ1-4; D remains ambiguous. This CDR3 contains 12 residues. The germline CDR1 and CDR2 sequences are KGHSH and LQKENI. The germline V and J ends were trimmed by 2 bases and 6 bases, with 4 bases remaining between them. CDR3 bases: TGTGCCAGCTCACCAGGGCATGAAAAACTGTTTTTT. Its translation: CASSPGHEKLFF.

This clonotype was counted between two and nine times. V and J are TRBV7-3 and TRBJ1-1; 7 positions match TRBD1. V trimming: 5 bases; J trimming: 0 bases; junction bases outside the gene matches: 6. The CDR3 length is 15 residues. The germline V gene encodes CDR1 SGHTA and CDR2 FQGTGA. The CDR3 sequence: CASSAETGMNTEAFF. CDR3 nucleotides: TGTGCCAGCAGCGCAGAGACAGGGATGAACACTGAAGCTTTCTTT.

This clonotype showed up many times. The rearrangement joins TRBV5-5 to TRBJ1-4; D unresolved. This CDR3 has 15 amino acids. Trimming removed 0 bases at V and 10 bases at J, with 16 bases between. Germline CDR1 is SGHKS and CDR2 is YYEKEE (reference sequence). The CDR3 is CASSLVYGNVGKLFF. CDR3 in DNA: TGTGCCAGCAGCTTGGTGTACGGGAACGTTGGAAAACTGTTTTTT.

In its sample, this clonotype was seen a few times. This chain uses TRBV29-1 with TRBJ2-7, with a tentative D call TRBD1 (6 bases). From germline, CDR1 is SQVTM and CDR2 ANQGSEA. V lost 6 bases and J 1 base, leaving 13 bases between the germline ends. This CDR3 spans 13 amino acids. The CDR3 loop is CSVLITGSYEQYF. The CDR3 nucleotides read TGCAGCGTGCTAATAACAGGGTCCTACGAGCAGTACTTC.

V gene TRBV19 combines with J gene TRBJ2-5, with TRBD2 matching 7 bases. Germline V lookup: CDR1 LNHDA, CDR2 SQIVND (reference sequence). Trimming cost V 0 bases and J 0 bases; bases outside gene matches: 4. The CDR3 is 16 amino acids. CDR3 coding DNA: TGTGCCAGTAGTATAGATTCGGGAGGCCACCAAGAGACCCAGTACTTC. Protein: CASSIDSGGHQETQYF.

In this sample, this clonotype turned up a few times. V usage is TRBV12-3 or TRBV12-4 and J usage is TRBJ2-7, with 7 nucleotides matching TRBD2. After removal of 5 bases from V and 5 bases from J, the junction contained 6 bases not matched to a gene. The length of the CDR3 is 13 residues. The CDR3 sequence: CASSIGGRDEQYF. For the CDR3, the DNA is TGTGCCAGCAGTATAGGCGGGAGAGACGAGCAGTACTTC.

V is TRBV9 and J is TRBJ2-2; D is undetermined. CDR3 length: 13 residues. V shed 1 base and J shed 6 bases, with 7 bases lying between them. Germline V gene data show CDR1 as SGDLS and CDR2 as YYNGEE. CDR3 residues: CASSVIRAGELFF. The CDR3 coding sequence is TGTGCCAGCAGCGTAATTAGGGCCGGGGAGCTGTTTTTT.

This sequence joins TRBV7-3 and TRBJ2-5; TRBD2 matches at 12 bases. Unmatched junction bases numbered 6, after V lost 2 bases and J lost 5 bases. Germline V gene lookup returns CDR1 SGHTA and CDR2 FQGTGA. CDR3 length: 16 residues. CDR3 coding DNA: TGTGCCAGCAGCTTATTTGGACTAGCGGGACGCGAGACCCAGTACTTC. This gives the protein CASSLFGLAGRETQYF.

This clonotype came up many times. This sequence joins TRBV2 and TRBJ1-1, with D unclear. Trimming removed 6 bases from V and 5 bases from J, with 13 bases in between. Germline CDR1 is SNHLY and CDR2 is FYNNEI. This CDR3 is 13 amino acids long. CDR3: CASSALTGTEAFF. For the CDR3, the DNA is TGTGCCAGCAGCGCATTGACTGGAACTGAAGCTTTCTTT.

Ten or more counts support this clonotype. The rearrangement uses TRBV28 and TRBJ2-5; D not resolved. This CDR3 is 14 amino acids long. V was trimmed by 3 bases and J by 5 bases, leaving 13 bases between them. Germline CDR1 MDHEN, CDR2 SYDVKM. CDR3 sequence reads: CASSFEAAQETQYF. The CDR3 nucleotides read TGTGCCAGCAGTTTCGAGGCTGCCCAGGAGACCCAGTACTTC.

This clonotype came up a few times. The chain employs TRBV29-1 and TRBJ2-7; 7 bases match TRBD1. The CDR3 sequence is 11 residues long. CDR1 SQVTM and CDR2 ANQGSEA come from the germline V gene. V lost 8 bases, J lost 3 bases, and 4 bases stayed unmatched. CDR3 nucleotides: TGCAGCTGGCGACAGGGCTACGAGCAGTACTTC. Translation gives CSWRQGYEQYF.

This clonotype was detected a few times. The V call is TRBV7-2, the J call TRBJ2-2; D might be TRBD1 (6 bases). Germline CDR1 and CDR2: SGHTA and FQGNSA. V was trimmed by 7 bases and J by 2 bases, leaving 17 bases between them. This CDR3 contains 16 residues. The CDR3 DNA follows: TGTGCCAGCACCTCGGGACAACCTTTAAACACCGGGGAGCTGTTTTTT. Residues: CASTSGQPLNTGELFF.

The chain combines TRBV28 with TRBJ1-6; D remains unclear. V dropped 2 bases and J dropped 7 bases, with 18 bases sitting between them. This CDR3 is built from 17 residues. Germline CDR1 is MDHEN and CDR2 is SYDVKM. The chain's CDR3 is CASSLPVPETPNSPLHF. DNA of the CDR3: TGTGCCAGCAGTTTACCAGTCCCCGAGACACCCAATTCACCCCTCCACTTT. Full variable domain (remainder filled in from reference TRBV28 and TRBJ1-6): DVKVTQSSRYLVKRTGEKVFLECVQDMDHENMFWYRQDPGLGLRLIYFSYDVKMKEKGDIPEGYSVSREKKERFSLILESASTNQTSMYLCASSLPVPETPNSPLHFGNGTRLTVT.

The rearrangement joins TRBV15 to TRBJ2-5; D perhaps matches TRBD2 (6 bases). Germline CDR1 and CDR2: LNHNV and YYDKDF (reference sequence). This CDR3 is built from 16 residues. The V end was cut by 0 bases, the J end by 5 bases, with 16 bases between. DNA for the CDR3: TGTGCCACCAGCAGAGATGAGGGCGAGAGCGGGGAGACCCAGTACTTC. Amino acids: CATSRDEGESGETQYF.

This clonotype has at least ten counts. The V gene is TRBV28, the J gene TRBJ2-7, with D maybe TRBD2 (5 bases). Germline V gene sequence: CDR1 MDHEN, CDR2 SYDVKM. This CDR3 spans 15 amino acids. Trimming pared 5 bases from V and 5 bases from J, leaving 19 bases between. The CDR3 nucleotides are TGTGCCAGCAGTCCGGGAACGAGAGCCGTACACGAGCAGTACTTC. Translation: CASSPGTRAVHEQYF.

V usage is TRBV28 and J usage is TRBJ2-7, with TRBD2 as a possible D gene (5 bases). V gave up 8 bases and J gave up 7 bases, with 15 bases separating them. This CDR3 is 12 amino acids long. Germline CDR1 and CDR2: MDHEN and SYDVKM. CDR3 in DNA: TGTGCCAGCGGGAGAGCCCTACTTGAGCAGTACTTC. Translating gives CASGRALLEQYF.

There are many counts of this clonotype. V gene TRBV9 combines with J gene TRBJ1-1; perhaps TRBD1 as D (5 bases). Germline V gives CDR1 SGDLS, CDR2 YYNGEE. V lost 0 bases, J lost 4 bases, and 10 bases lay in between. CDR3 size: 14 residues. CDR3 amino acids: CASSVGPGSTEAFF. As DNA, the CDR3 is TGTGCCAGCAGCGTAGGCCCAGGGAGCACTGAAGCTTTCTTT.

This clonotype was detected many times. The rearrangement uses TRBV29-1 and TRBJ1-1; 8 bases line up with TRBD1. CDR3 length: 14 amino acids. Germline V lookup: CDR1 SQVTM, CDR2 ANQGSEA. After removal of 7 bases from V and 2 bases from J, the junction contained 9 bases not matched to a gene. The CDR3 DNA sequence: TGCAGCGGGGCAGGGGGCGAGGAAAACACTGAAGCTTTCTTT. Amino acids: CSGAGGEENTEAFF.

In its sample, this clonotype was seen many times. The chain recombines TRBV3-1 with TRBJ1-2; 7 bases match TRBD1. Germline CDR1 and CDR2: LGHDT and YNNKEL (reference sequence). With 1 base clipped from V and 3 bases from J, the junction kept 2 bases outside the gene matches. CDR3 length: 14 residues. CDR3 DNA sequence: TGTGCCAGCAGCCAAGGGGGACAGTACTATGGCTACACCTTC. It yields the protein CASSQGGQYYGYTF.

This clonotype was detected only a few times. The chain carries TRBV19 and TRBJ1-1, with D uncertain. This CDR3 has 16 residues. V lost 3 bases and J 1 base, leaving 15 bases between the germline ends. Germline lookup yields CDR1 LNHDA and CDR2 SQIVND (reference sequence). The CDR3 bases are TGTGCCAGTAGTATTAACACGATGCGGGAGAACACTGAAGCTTTCTTT. The encoded protein is CASSINTMRENTEAFF.

The rearrangement links TRBV15 to TRBJ1-2; D is ambiguous. CDR1 is LNHNV and CDR2 is YYDKDF in the germline V gene (reference sequence). With 1 base removed from V and 6 bases from J, the gap between germline ends came to 9 bases. The CDR3 extends over 13 amino acids. CDR3 nucleotide sequence: TGTGCCACCAGCAGAGGGGCAAGGGATGGCTACACCTTC. Its translation is CATSRGARDGYTF.

The J gene is TRBJ2-6, the V gene TRBV7-2; D uncertain. This CDR3 comprises 13 residues. V was clipped by 5 bases and J by 3 bases, with 5 bases between them. Germline V gene lookup returns CDR1 SGHTA and CDR2 FQGNSA. Here the CDR3 DNA reads TGTGCCAGCAGCACTGGTGGGGCCAACGTCCTGACTTTC. This translates into CASSTGGANVLTF. The full variable domain, in which reference TRBV7-2 and TRBJ2-6 provide the parts outside the CDR3, is GAGVSQSPSNKVTEKGKDVELRCDPISGHTALYWYRQSLGQGLEFLIYFQGNSAPDKSGLPSDRFSAERTGGSVSTLTIQRTQQEDSAVYLCASSTGGANVLTFGAGSRLTVL.